The entry that follows covers one T cell receptor beta chain sequence. The antigen is unknown. The V segment lost 3 bases and the J segment 6 bases; nucleotides outside the gene matches: 6. This CDR3 comprises 16 residues. Germline CDR1 and CDR2: SGDLS and YYNGEE. TCRdb's copy holds only in-frame clones and misses some; the assay was immunoSEQ multiplex PCR. The table records approximately 150,000 clones, 80% to 90% of them present only once. The sample comes from a study of T cell responses to AZD1222 COVID-19 vaccine. Study results and caveats: Unmutated regions of variants are reportedly targeted by nearly half of spike-specific TCRs.

The clonotype originates from an adult in good health. J is TRBJ2-2 and V is TRBV9, with 12 bases fitting TRBD2. The sequencing here drew on peripheral blood, taken on day 0 of AZD1222 vaccination. DNA of the CDR3: TGTGCCAGCAGCGCTTGGACTAGCGGGAATCCCGGGGAGCTGTTTTTT. Amino acid sequence: CASSAWTSGNPGELFF.